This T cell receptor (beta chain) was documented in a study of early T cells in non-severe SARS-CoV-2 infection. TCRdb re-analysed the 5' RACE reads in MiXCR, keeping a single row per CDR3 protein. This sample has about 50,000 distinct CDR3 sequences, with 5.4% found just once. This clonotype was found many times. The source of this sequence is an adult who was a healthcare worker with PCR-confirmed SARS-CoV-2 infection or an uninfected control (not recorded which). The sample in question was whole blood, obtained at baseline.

Written as DNA, the CDR3 is TGTGCCAGCACTAGGGGGCTAGCGGTCACAGATACGCAGTATTTT. Translated: CASTRGLAVTDTQYF. The chain employs TRBV7-8 and TRBJ2-3; tentatively, D is TRBD1 or TRBD2 (7 bases each). The CDR3 totals 15 residues. Germline V gene lookup returns CDR1 SGHVS and CDR2 FQNEAQ. Trimming pared 7 bases from V and 2 bases from J, leaving 16 bases between. Supplemented by reference TRBV7-8 and TRBJ2-3, the full variable domain reads GAGVSQSPRYKVAKRGQDVALRCDPISGHVSLFWYQQALGQGPEFLTYFQNEAQLDKSGLPSDRFFAERPEGSVSTLKIQRTQQEDSAVYLCASTRGLAVTDTQYFGPGTRLTVL.